This T cell receptor (beta chain) was profiled in a study of identical twins (dated by TCRdb to between 2015 and 2016). The study in broad terms: The study deep-sequenced TCR alpha and beta repertoires from monozygotic twins, unrelated adults of various ages and cord blood to test whether fetal clonotypes persist. Replicate twin experiments were performed at different times using different library preparation protocols to rule out contamination. On the study overall, not on this receptor specifically: Zero-insertion analyses could be partly confounded by invariant T cells such as MAIT and iNKT, though diverse VJ usage argued against such confounding for most clonotypes. Abundant cord blood beta clonotypes carried fewer insertions; young adult naive repertoires showed a weaker similar trend, while memory repertoires showed none. In monozygotic twins, out-of-frame TCR alpha sharing was systematically underestimated by recombination models, although the models agreed with sharing between unrelated individuals. Because the same donors could not be followed over many years, the conclusions relied on cross-sectional statistical analysis. Excess twin sharing in beta out-of-frame sequences was weaker because fewer shared sequences lowered the signal-to-noise ratio. Compared with coincidental sharing between unrelated individuals, an excess of low generation-probability sequences was observed among out-of-frame TCR alpha sequences shared between twins.

This clonotype came up many times. The antigen it binds to is not known. No base quality values were provided; no much bigger clone lies one nucleotide off. The library was made by 5' RACE. The listed sequencing device is Illumina HiSeq 2000. A universal primer binding site was introduced by template switching, and a unique molecular identifier was present in the final cDNA, enabling accurate counting of TCR cDNA molecules. First-strand cDNA for TCR alpha and beta chains was synthesized from specific primers in the conserved constant-segment region. To control for contamination, every cDNA library carried two barcodes: a SMART-Mk sample barcode plus Illumina barcodes. TruSeq adapter sequences and Illumina sample barcodes were added in two successive PCR steps. Sequencing of the TCR alpha and beta cDNA libraries was done on the Illumina HiSeq platform using custom primers. Processing in the source paper ran as follows. MiGEC processed the raw reads to extract unique molecular identifiers, while MiXCR was used to determine the CDR3 positions. For each individual, recombination models were inferred using an EM algorithm with the repgenHMM and IGoR tools. Shared clonotypes were analyzed with the tcR package in R, and sharing was normalized by the product of cloneset sizes. To study raw recombination without the effects of thymic and clonal selection, out-of-frame nonproductive sequences were analyzed. Using fastp at Q25 and MiXCR, TCRdb reprocessed the public reads and kept productive beta chains. Identical CDR3 proteins give one entry, which carries the most common genes and DNA. The authors' filters were not applied to this entry. The sample data list hundreds of thousands of distinct CDR3 sequences, and over 13% of these were observed just once. The leading ten clones occupy approximately 8.8% of the sample.

Here V drops 5 bases and J drops 4 bases, and the junction holds 7 bases not matched to any gene. CDR1 SGHTA and CDR2 FQGNSA were looked up in the germline V gene. The CDR3 runs 15 amino acids, cysteine and phenylalanine included. Solely the CDR3 DNA is kept, with 45 bases framed from the first base. All donors were healthy Caucasians. Miltenyi CD45RO+ enrichment and human naive T-cell isolation kits were used to isolate memory (CD45RO+) and naive T cells from PBMC. The TCR originated in a woman aged 18-29 years in good health. This receptor chain uses TRBV7-2 and TRBJ2-7, with 11 junctional bases fitting TRBD2. The sequencing sample was made of memory (CD45RO+) T cells sorted from blood. The cell subset or site label of this sample denotes: CD45RO+ enriched T cells. The nucleotides are TGTGCCAGCAGCCAGATAGCGGGAGGGTCGTACGAGCAGTACTTC. It specifies CASSQIAGGSYEQYF.